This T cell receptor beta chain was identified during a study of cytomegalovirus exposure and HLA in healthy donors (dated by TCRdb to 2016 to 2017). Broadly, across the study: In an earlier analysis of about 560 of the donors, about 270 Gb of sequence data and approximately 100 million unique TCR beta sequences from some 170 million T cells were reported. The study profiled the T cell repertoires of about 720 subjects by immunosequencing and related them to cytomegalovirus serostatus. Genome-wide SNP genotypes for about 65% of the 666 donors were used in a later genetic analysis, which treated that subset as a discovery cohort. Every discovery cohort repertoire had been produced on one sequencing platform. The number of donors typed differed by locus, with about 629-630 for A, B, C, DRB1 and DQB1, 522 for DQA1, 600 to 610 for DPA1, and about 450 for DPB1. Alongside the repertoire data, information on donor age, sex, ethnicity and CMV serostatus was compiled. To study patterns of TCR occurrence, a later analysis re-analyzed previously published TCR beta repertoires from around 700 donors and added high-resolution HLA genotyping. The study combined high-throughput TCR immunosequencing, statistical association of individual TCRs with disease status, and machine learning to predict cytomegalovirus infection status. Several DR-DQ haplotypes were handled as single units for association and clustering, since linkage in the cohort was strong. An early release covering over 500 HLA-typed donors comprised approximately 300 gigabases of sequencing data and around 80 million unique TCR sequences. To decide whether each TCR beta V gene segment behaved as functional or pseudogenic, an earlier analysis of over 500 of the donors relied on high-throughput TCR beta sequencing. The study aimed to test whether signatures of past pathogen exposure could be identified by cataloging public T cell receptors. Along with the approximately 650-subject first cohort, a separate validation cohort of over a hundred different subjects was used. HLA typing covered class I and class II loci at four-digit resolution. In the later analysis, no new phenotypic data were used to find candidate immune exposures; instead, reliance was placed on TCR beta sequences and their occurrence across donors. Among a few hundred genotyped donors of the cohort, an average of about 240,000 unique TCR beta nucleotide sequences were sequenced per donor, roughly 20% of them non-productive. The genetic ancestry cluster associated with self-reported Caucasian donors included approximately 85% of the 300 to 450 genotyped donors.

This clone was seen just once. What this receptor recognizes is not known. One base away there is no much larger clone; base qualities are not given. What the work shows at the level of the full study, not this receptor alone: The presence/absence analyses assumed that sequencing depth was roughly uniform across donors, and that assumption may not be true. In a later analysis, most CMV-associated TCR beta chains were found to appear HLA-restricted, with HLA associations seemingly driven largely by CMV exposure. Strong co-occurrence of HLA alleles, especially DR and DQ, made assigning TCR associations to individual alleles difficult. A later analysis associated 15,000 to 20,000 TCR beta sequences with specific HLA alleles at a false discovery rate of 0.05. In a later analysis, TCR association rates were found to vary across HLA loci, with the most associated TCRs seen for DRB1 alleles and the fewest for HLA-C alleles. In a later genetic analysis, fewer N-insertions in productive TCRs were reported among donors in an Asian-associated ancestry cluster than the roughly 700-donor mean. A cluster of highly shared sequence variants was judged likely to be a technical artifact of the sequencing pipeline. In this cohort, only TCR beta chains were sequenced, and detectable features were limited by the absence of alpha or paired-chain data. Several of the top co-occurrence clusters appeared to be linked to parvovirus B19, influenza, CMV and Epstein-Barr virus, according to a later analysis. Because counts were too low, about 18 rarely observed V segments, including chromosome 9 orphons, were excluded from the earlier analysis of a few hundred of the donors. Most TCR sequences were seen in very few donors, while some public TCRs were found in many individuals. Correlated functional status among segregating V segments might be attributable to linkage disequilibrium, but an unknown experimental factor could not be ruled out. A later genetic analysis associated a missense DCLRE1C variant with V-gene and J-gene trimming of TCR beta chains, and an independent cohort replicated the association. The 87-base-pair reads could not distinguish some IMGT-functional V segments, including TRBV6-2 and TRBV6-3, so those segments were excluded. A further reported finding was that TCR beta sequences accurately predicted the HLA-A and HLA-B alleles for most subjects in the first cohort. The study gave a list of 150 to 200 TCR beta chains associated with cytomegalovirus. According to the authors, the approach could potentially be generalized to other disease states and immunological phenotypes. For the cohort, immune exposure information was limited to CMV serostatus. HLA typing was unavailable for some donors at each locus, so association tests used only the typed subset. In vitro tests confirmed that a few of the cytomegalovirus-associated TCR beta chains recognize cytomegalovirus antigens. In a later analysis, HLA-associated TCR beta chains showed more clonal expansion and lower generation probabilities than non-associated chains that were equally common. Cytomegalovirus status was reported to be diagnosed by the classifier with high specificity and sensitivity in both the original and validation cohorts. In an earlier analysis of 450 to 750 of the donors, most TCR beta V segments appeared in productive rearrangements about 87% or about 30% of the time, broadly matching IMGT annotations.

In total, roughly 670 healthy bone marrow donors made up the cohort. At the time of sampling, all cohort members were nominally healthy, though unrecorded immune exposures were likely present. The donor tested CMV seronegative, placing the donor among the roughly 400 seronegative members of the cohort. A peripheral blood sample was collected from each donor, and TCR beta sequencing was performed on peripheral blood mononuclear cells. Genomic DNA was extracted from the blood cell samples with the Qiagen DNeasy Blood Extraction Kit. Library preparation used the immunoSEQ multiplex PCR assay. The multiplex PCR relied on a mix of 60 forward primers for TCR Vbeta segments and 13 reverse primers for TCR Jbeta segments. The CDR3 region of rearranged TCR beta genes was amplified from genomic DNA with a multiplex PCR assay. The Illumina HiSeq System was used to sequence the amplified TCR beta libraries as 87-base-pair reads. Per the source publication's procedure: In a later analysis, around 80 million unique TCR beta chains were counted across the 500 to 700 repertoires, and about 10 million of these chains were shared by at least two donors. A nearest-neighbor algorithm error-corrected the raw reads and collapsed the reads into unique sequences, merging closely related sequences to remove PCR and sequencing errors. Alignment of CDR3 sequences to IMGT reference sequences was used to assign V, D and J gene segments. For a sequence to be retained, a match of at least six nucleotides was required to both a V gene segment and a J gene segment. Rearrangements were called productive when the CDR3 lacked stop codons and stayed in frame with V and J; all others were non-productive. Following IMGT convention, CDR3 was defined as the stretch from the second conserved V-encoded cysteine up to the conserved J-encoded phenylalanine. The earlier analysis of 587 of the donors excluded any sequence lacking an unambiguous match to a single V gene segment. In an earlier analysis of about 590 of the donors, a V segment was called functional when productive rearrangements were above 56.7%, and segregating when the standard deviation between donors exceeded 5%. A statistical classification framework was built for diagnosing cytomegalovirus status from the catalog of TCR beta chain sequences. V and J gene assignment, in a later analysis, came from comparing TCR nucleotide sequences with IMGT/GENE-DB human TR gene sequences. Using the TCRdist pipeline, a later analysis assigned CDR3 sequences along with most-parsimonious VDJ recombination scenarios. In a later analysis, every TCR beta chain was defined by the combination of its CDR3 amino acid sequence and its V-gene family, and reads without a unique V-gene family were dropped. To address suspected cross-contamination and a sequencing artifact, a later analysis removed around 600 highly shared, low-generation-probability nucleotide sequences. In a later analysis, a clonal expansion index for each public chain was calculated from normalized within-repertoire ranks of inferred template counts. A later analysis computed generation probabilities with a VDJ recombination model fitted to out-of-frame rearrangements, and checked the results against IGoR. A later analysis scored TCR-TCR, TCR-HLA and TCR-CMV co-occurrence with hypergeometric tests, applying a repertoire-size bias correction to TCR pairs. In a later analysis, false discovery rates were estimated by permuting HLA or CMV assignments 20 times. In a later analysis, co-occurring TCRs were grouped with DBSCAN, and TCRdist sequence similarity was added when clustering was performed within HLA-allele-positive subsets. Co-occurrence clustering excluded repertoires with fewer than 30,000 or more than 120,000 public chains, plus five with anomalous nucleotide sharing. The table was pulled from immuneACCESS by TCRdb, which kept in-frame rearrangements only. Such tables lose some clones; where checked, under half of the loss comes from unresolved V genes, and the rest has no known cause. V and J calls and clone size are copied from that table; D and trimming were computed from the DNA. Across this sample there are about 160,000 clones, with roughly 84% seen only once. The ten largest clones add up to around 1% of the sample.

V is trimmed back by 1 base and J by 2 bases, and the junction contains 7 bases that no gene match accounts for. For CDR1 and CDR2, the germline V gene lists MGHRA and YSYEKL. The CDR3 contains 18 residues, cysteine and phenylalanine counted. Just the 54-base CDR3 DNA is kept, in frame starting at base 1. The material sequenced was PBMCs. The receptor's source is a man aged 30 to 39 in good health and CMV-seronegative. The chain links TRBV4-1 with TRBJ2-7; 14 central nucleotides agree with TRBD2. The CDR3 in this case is CASSQGPGLAGVAYEQYF. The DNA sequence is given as TGCGCCAGCAGCCAAGGACCGGGACTAGCGGGGGTGGCCTACGAGCAGTACTTC.